Reported below is one T cell receptor beta chain. In this sample, this clonotype turned up many times. The antigen it binds to is not known. There are no base qualities to consult, and no much larger clone falls within one base. Sample time point, as interpreted from the label and publication: newly diagnosed GD, antithyroid drugs for less than 3 months. RNA was extracted from PBMCs in TRIzol for both TCR sequencing and RNA sequencing. Graves' disease was diagnosed according to American Thyroid Association guidelines. Recruitment of patients was carried out at an endocrinology department in Xi'an, China. Each patient gave roughly 8.4 milliliters of peripheral blood, collected in an EDTA anticoagulant tube. Ficoll Paque Plus density gradient separation was used to isolate PBMCs, and no further T cell sorting was performed. An Agilent 2100 Bioanalyzer and agarose gel were used to check RNA quality, and a NanoDrop 2000 was used to measure RNA concentration.

The germline V gene yields SNHLY for CDR1 and FYNNEI for CDR2. At the junction V is shortened by 6 bases and J by 5 bases, with 23 bases in between. Its CDR3 holds 16 amino acids, cysteine through phenylalanine. This entry keeps only the CDR3 DNA: 48 bases, framed from base 1. The library was prepared using multiplex PCR. This sample was sequenced with an Illumina HiSeq 4000. To build TCR beta libraries, CDR3 regions were amplified by Arm-PCR using iRepertoire HTBI primers. Gel purification was performed on PCR products prior to sequencing. The original pipeline was this. Across samples, around 62 TRBV and over 11 TRBJ segments were identified and used for gene usage analysis of CDR3 amino acid clonotypes. COPE and FqMerger were used to merge the filtered high-quality paired reads into contigs. Contigs were aligned with BLAST to IMGT TRBV, TRBD and TRBJ reference genes, and CDR3 was defined per IMGT. Any clonotype with a frequency above 0.1% was classified as a highly expanded clone. Repertoire diversity was measured by Shannon entropy, and V-J evenness by the Gini coefficient. Clonotypes shared by more than one individual were considered public. Through fastp at Q25 and MiXCR, TCRdb rebuilt clones from the public reads, retaining in-frame beta chains. When rows share a CDR3 protein, they turn into one entry using the most common DNA and genes. TCRdb's processing, not the authors', yielded these V and J calls. The table for this sample lists more than 300,000 distinct CDR3 sequences; 15% to 20% of them were counted only once. The ten most abundant clones make up around 20% of the sample.

The source of the sample is a study of regulatory T cells in long-lasting Graves disease (dated by TCRdb to 2020 to 2022). Turning to the overall study: In the newly diagnosed Graves' disease group, patients had been taking antithyroid drugs for less than 3 months. Patients with persistent Graves' disease were compared with patients with newly diagnosed Graves' disease using TCR sequencing and RNA sequencing of peripheral blood. The study took place in China and was registered as a clinical trial. A total of roughly 35 samples were covered by TCR sequencing, comprising approximately 13 persistent and 20 or so newly diagnosed Graves' disease patients.

Overall study outcomes, separate from this receptor: Persistent disease showed preferential use of TRBV28, TRBJ1-2 and TRBJ2-5, whereas newly diagnosed disease favored TRBV20-1 and TRBJ2-1. Only the TCR beta chain was sequenced and analyzed. The small sample size was acknowledged by the authors as a limitation that may reduce accuracy. Patients with persistent disease shared more public clonotypes (approximately 2,500) than newly diagnosed patients did (around 930). Persistent Graves' disease patients showed lower TCR Shannon entropy and fewer highly expanded clones than newly diagnosed patients, suggesting clonal expansion. Because the primary lesion, thyroid tissue, could not be accessed, the study looked at peripheral blood alone.

These data were also filed under a second study, of T cells in Graves' hyperthyroidism and ophthalmopathy. Reported in the second study: A patient counted as having stable Graves' hyperthyroidism if no progression to ophthalmopathy occurred over 18 months of follow-up. Hyperthyroidism patients were newly diagnosed, with disease duration under 2 months, and aged 18 to 65 years. The study excluded patients with uncontrolled infections, other autoimmune diseases, pregnancy or lactation. Diagnoses relied on clinical symptoms, serum thyroxine and TRAb, thyroid ultrasound and orbital computed tomography. The first round of RT-PCR for the TCR CDR3 was performed with the HTBI primer set and the Qiagen OneStep RT-PCR kit. Most expanded thyroid clonotypes (frequency above 0.001) were also found in blood, which suggests that blood repertoires may mirror thyroid immune responses. Ophthalmopathy was separated from stable hyperthyroidism by a 13 V-J signature model, with 85% to 90% sensitivity and approximately 84% specificity obtained in cross-validation and 80%/75% obtained in testing. In validation, progression to ophthalmopathy was predicted by the model with 65% to 71% sensitivity and roughly 76% specificity, a median of roughly 6 months before onset. To identify distinguishing TCR V-J signatures, a discovery cohort of about 100 patients was used, comprising under 45 with Graves' ophthalmopathy and 57 with stable Graves' hyperthyroidism. Prospective prediction of ophthalmopathy was tested in an independent validation cohort of about 19 hyperthyroidism patients and 17 patients who later progressed to ophthalmopathy. The roughly 100 discovery patients were divided at random into training and test sets in a 7:3 ratio. In several Graves' hyperthyroidism patients, the study also compared T-cell repertoires from thyroid tissue with T-cell repertoires from blood. Following sampling, methimazole starting at 30 mg daily was given to hyperthyroidism patients, and high-dose intravenous methylprednisolone was given to ophthalmopathy patients. Libraries were constructed in a second round of multiplex PCR, after which size selection and purification were performed. Libraries were sequenced paired-end with 100 bp reads on an Illumina HiSeq2000. SOAPnuke was used to process the raw data, removing reads that contained adapters or uncalled bases, had a mean Phred below 15, or lacked an exact match to the constant primer or identifier. COPE v1.2.5 was used to merge the high-quality paired reads, and each unique nucleotide sequence was defined as a clonotype. MiTCR v1.1 was used to align clonotypes to the IMGT TRBV, TRBD and TRBJ reference segments. The analysis was restricted to V-J combinations with a frequency above 0.0001, which together covered just over 99% of the repertoires. A TCS score was defined as the ratio of F50 (clonal expansion) to E x V (chaos), with BLOSUM62-based TCRdist applied between CDR3 peptides within each V-J. Welch's t-statistics and random forest reduced 514 V-J features to 13, which were used in a naive Bayes classifier (R e1071). Sample size was not statistically predetermined, and blinding of investigators to group allocation was not performed. The paper reports TCR Vbeta CDR3 sequencing of some 140 peripheral blood samples: under 45 ophthalmopathy, about 75 hyperthyroidism and 17 progressor patients.

The sequence joins TRBV2 to TRBJ2-7, and the D gene may be TRBD1, 5 bases matching. This TCR was recovered from a woman younger than 30 with Graves disease. Donor details come from another sample of the same person, matched by shared clones. The source material was peripheral blood mononuclear cells (PBMCs), sampled at new diagnosis, from a patient treated with antithyroid drugs. The DNA is TGTGCCAGCAGCCCCGTGGGTGTCAGGGTAAGGAACGAGCAGTACTTC. This is translated as CASSPVGVRVRNEQYF.